These T cell receptor beta chains were read from a single sample in a study of blood T cells in healthy people across ages. MiXCR was run by TCRdb on the 5' RACE reads, yielding one entry per CDR3 protein. The profile shows some 860,000 distinct CDR3 sequences, 45% to 70% of them singletons. The specimen was blood. These receptors all stem from a man aged 40-55 years in good health. CDR3s include the opening cysteine and the closing phenylalanine or tryptophan. The D gene is left open where the match is weak. The size of a clone is reported for some rows only, either as once, few or many, or as a class for expanded clones.

>TRBV29-1|.|.|TRBJ1-1
TGCAGCGTGGATGGGACATCGGGCCGCACTGAAGCTTTCTTT
CSVDGTSGRTEAFF
>TRBV25-1|.|.|TRBJ2-4
TGTGCCAGCAGTGATGGGATGAACACTGCTAACATTCAGTACTTC
CASSDGMNTANIQYF
>TRBV20-1|.|.|TRBJ1-5
TGCAGTGCTAGCCCTGAACTTTCCAATCAGCCCCAGCATTTT
CSASPELSNQPQHF
>TRBV20-1|.|TRBD1|TRBJ2-4
TGCAGTGCTAAAGGAGAGGGGGCCCTAGCCAAAAACATTCAGTACTTC
CSAKGEGALAKNIQYF
>TRBV29-1|.|.|TRBJ2-4
TGCAGCGTTGTGCCGAGCGCGGGACGGGCCAAAAACATTCAGTACTTC
CSVVPSAGRAKNIQYF
>TRBV14|once|.|TRBJ2-3
TGTGCCAGCAGCCAAGTAGGCACACCGGGTACGCAGTATTTT
CASSQVGTPGTQYF
>TRBV20-1|.|.|TRBJ2-5
TGCAGTGCTAGAGAGAGGGCCCAAGAGACCCAGTACTTC
CSARERAQETQYF
>TRBV5-1|.|.|TRBJ2-2
TGCGCCAGCAGCTTGGGTGAGGGCCTGGACACCGGGGAGCTGTTTTTT
CASSLGEGLDTGELFF
>TRBV6-1|.|.|TRBJ1-5
TGTGCCAGCAGTGGCCCTCGACAAGCCGGCAATCAGCCCCAGCATTTT
CASSGPRQAGNQPQHF
>TRBV4-3|few|.|TRBJ2-7
TGCGCCAGCAGCCATGATGGGGGGGGGACAGCTGACGAGCAGTACTTC
CASSHDGGGTADEQYF
>TRBV6-4|.|.|TRBJ2-5
TGTGCCGGCAGTGATAACTTCGGGGAGACCCAGTACTTC
CAGSDNFGETQYF
>TRBV2|.|.|TRBJ1-2
TGTGCCAGCAGTGAAGTGAACGGGGCTAAAGGCTACACCTTC
CASSEVNGAKGYTF
>TRBV28|.|TRBD1|TRBJ2-7
TGTGCCAGCAGTTCCTGGACAGGCCTCGGCATTCGGTACTTC
CASSSWTGLGIRYF
>TRBV2|.|.|TRBJ1-2
TGTGCCAGCAGTGAGGTGGCCACCTATGGCTACACCTTC
CASSEVATYGYTF
>TRBV4-1|.|.|TRBJ2-2
TGCGCCAGCAGCCTACAGCAGACTGTGCCCATGAACACCGGGGAGCTGTTTTTT
CASSLQQTVPMNTGELFF
>TRBV4-1|.|TRBD1|TRBJ1-2
TGCGCCAGCAGCCAACAAGACAGGGTCAATGGCTACACCTTC
CASSQQDRVNGYTF
>TRBV29-1|.|TRBD1|TRBJ2-1
TGCAGCGCTGGGGGACAGGGGGCTTACAATGAGCAGTTCTTC
CSAGGQGAYNEQFF
>TRBV6-1|once|.|TRBJ2-3
TGTGCCAGCAGTGGGGGGACGGGCGGAACGCAGTATTTT
CASSGGTGGTQYF
>TRBV7-2|.|.|TRBJ2-1
TGTGCCAGCAGCTTAGACCTGGGGCCATACAATGAGCAGTTCTTC
CASSLDLGPYNEQFF
>TRBV20-1|.|.|TRBJ2-7
TGCAGTGCTAGAGGTCCCCGGGGCCGCCGCGAGCAGTACTTC
CSARGPRGRREQYF
>TRBV4-3|.|.|TRBJ2-1
TGCGCCAGCAGCCAAATGGGTCGGGGTGGCAATGAGCAGTTCTTC
CASSQMGRGGNEQFF
>TRBV3-1|.|.|TRBJ2-4
TGTGCCAGCAGCCGAACGGAAGGGGGTCGGAACATTCAGTACTTC
CASSRTEGGRNIQYF
>TRBV7-2|large|.|TRBJ1-5
TGTGCCAGCAGCCTCACGGGAGGGGAGCCCCAGCATTTT
CASSLTGGEPQHF
>TRBV21-1|.|.|TRBJ2-2
TGTGCCAGCAGCACCAGACTCGTAACCGGGGAGCTGTTTTTT
CASSTRLVTGELFF
>TRBV27|few|.|TRBJ2-1
TGTGCCAGCAGTCGTCCGAGGGGGATGAACAATGAGCAGTTCTTC
CASSRPRGMNNEQFF
>TRBV29-1|.|.|TRBJ2-1
TGCAGCGTCGCCCTCGGGCAGGGAGCCAATGAGCAGTTCTTC
CSVALGQGANEQFF
>TRBV10-3|.|.|TRBJ2-7
TGTGCCATCAGTGAGTCCGGGACACCCTACGAGCAGTACTTC
CAISESGTPYEQYF